Sequencing of this TCR beta chain was carried out in a study of CD4 T cells in relation to SARS-CoV-2 and coronaviruses. Study outcomes and limitations: Compared with monoreactive clones, crossreactive clones showed significantly weaker SARS-CoV-2 expansion.

In the case of this clone: The antigen is not known.

CD4+ T cells from unexposed donors were obtained before the COVID-19 pandemic (2011-2018). Between the trimmed V and J ends, which lost 3 bases and 4 bases, there was a span of 10 bases. Germline CDR1 is MNHEY and CDR2 is SMNVEV (reference sequence). This CDR3 region has 14 residues. Uncultured naive and memory CD4+ T cells supplied DNA for deep TCR-beta sequencing. The data were produced by immunoSEQ multiplex PCR, yet TCRdb's version contains in-frame clones alone and is incomplete. In the table there are tens of thousands of clones, 90% to 95% of which are singletons. The J gene is TRBJ2-1, the V gene TRBV27; tentatively, D is TRBD1 (5 bases). The TCR originated in a human donor in good health. Sequencing input: naive CD4+ T cells from PBMCs. The subset: naive CD4+ T cells isolated by negative enrichment. The CDR3 region has the DNA TGTGCCAGCAGTTTGACAGCATTTTACAATGAGCAGTTCTTC. Translation gives CASSLTAFYNEQFF.